The rows below give T cell receptor beta chains drawn from one sample of a study of CD8 T cells in ankylosing spondylitis. Using its own MiXCR run on the 5' RACE reads, TCRdb lists one record per CDR3 protein. The data contain 29,000 or so distinct CDR3 sequences, about 5.6% of them seen just once; the ten biggest clones take up roughly 1.8%. Sequences were obtained from blood, either unsorted or a sorted T cell fraction (not recorded which). The receptors originated from a female donor with ankylosing spondylitis or in good health (not recorded which). Both conserved end residues are part of each CDR3. Each record gives: J gene, V gene, CDR3 protein.

>TRBJ2-6|TRBV9
CASSPDRGPGANVLTF
>TRBJ1-1|TRBV9
CASSFRDTEAFF
>TRBJ2-2|TRBV9
CASSGDRNTGELFF
>TRBJ2-1|TRBV9
CASSVSGEYNEQFF
>TRBJ1-1|TRBV9
CASSEGRRETNEAFF
>TRBJ2-1|TRBV9
CASSVVGSRGSRKSEQFF
>TRBJ2-1|TRBV9
CASSVDPSGGPPHF
>TRBJ2-1|TRBV9
CASSVEGAGARNEQFF
>TRBJ1-1|TRBV9
CASSVDPGTEAFF
>TRBJ2-5|TRBV9
CASSVGTSQKTQYF
>TRBJ2-5|TRBV9
CASSGGQGGETQYF